These 3 T cell receptor beta chains share one sample of origin, sequenced in a study of CD8+CD57+ T cells in acquired aplastic anemia. Genomic DNA constituted the template upon which TCR beta VDJ and CDR3 profiling was performed. TCRdb re-called the reads through MiXCR, storing one row per CDR3 protein. The data show about 120,000 distinct CDR3 sequences, 45% to 60% seen once. Whoever was chosen for sequencing had shown CD8+CD57+ cell expansion by flow cytometry. The material sequenced was sorted CD4+, CD8+, or CD8+CD57+ T cells (not recorded which) from PBMCs. Source of these receptors: a human donor with aplastic anemia.

V usage is TRBV5-6 and J usage is TRBJ2-5, with 9 bases lining up with TRBD1. Germline CDR1 and CDR2: SGHDT and YYEEEE. The CDR3 has 15 residues. The trim removed 1 base at V and 4 bases at J, leaving 5 bases unmatched. Written as DNA, the CDR3 is TGTGCCAGCAGCTTGAGGACAGGGGTAGTAGAGACCCAGTACTTC. Protein sequence: CASSLRTGVVETQYF.

The chain recombines TRBV4-3 with TRBJ2-3; 9 positions agree with TRBD2. Germline V gene sequence: CDR1 LGHNA, CDR2 YSLEER. V was clipped by 4 bases and J by 5 bases; unmatched bases: 13. This CDR3 comprises 17 residues. CDR3: CASSRSTAGGVVDTQYF. As DNA, the CDR3 is TGCGCCAGCAGCCGGTCCACCGCGGGGGGGGTGGTAGATACGCAGTATTTT.

This clonotype was seen more than once but under ten times. V gene TRBV24-1 combines with J gene TRBJ1-2; D unresolved. This CDR3 has 12 amino acids. V lost 0 bases, J lost 6 bases, and 4 bases lay in between. Germline V lookup: CDR1 KGHDR, CDR2 SFDVKD. The CDR3: CATSDLTHGYTF. The CDR3 DNA reads as TGTGCCACCAGTGATTTGACTCATGGCTACACCTTC.